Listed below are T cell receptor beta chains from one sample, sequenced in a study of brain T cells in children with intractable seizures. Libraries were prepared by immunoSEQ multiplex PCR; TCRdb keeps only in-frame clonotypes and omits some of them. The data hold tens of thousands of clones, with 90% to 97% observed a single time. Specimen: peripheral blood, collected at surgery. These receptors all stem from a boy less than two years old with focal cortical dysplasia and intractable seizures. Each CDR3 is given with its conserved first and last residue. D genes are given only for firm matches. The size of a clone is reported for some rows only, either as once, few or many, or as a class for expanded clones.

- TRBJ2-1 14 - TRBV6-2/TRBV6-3 CASSRPLASNEQFF TGTGCCAGCAGCCGCCCCCTGGCTAGCAATGAGCAGTTCTTC
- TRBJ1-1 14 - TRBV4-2 CASSRGTGNTEAFF TGTGCCAGCAGCCGCGGGACCGGGAACACTGAAGCTTTCTTT
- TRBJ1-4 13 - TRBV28 CASKFPGVGKLFF TGTGCCAGCAAATTCCCGGGGGTAGGAAAACTGTTTTTT
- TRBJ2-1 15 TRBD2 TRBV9 CASSPRWGGINEQFF TGTGCCAGCAGCCCCAGGTGGGGGGGTATCAATGAGCAGTTCTTC
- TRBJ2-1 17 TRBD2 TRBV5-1 CASSWDGTSGSVGEQFF TGCGCCAGCAGCTGGGATGGGACTAGCGGGAGTGTAGGTGAGCAGTTCTTC
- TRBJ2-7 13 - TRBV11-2 CASSPGKREEQYF TGTGCCAGCAGCCCGGGGAAGAGGGAAGAGCAGTACTTC
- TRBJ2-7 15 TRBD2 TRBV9 CASSVGTSGRWEQYF TGTGCCAGCAGCGTAGGGACTAGCGGGAGGTGGGAGCAGTACTTC
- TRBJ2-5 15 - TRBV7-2 CASSLDGRGFETQYF TGTGCCAGCAGTCTAGATGGTAGGGGTTTTGAGACCCAGTACTTC
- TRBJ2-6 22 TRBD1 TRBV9 CASSPRQGLGKDTFSGANVLTF TGTGCCAGCAGCCCAAGACAGGGGCTAGGGAAAGACACGTTCTCTGGGGCCAACGTCCTGACTTTC
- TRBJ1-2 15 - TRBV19 CASSLGLTFNYGYTF TGTGCCAGTAGTCTGGGTTTGACGTTTAACTATGGCTACACCTTC
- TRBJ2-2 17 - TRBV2 CASTGTVGGRTTGELFF TGTGCCAGCACCGGGACTGTGGGGGGGCGTACCACCGGGGAGCTGTTTTTT
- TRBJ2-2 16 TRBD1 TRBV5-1 CASSLEGAPNTGELFF TGCGCCAGCAGCTTGGAGGGGGCGCCGAACACCGGGGAGCTGTTTTTT
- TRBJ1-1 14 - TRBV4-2 CASSQDRVNTEAFF TGTGCCAGCAGCCAAGATCGGGTGAACACTGAAGCTTTCTTT
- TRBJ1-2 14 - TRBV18 CASSPSGGSYGYTF TGTGCCAGCTCACCGTCGGGGGGGTCCTATGGCTACACCTTC
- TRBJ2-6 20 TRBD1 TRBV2 CASSARGQGGVSSGANVLTF TGTGCCAGCAGTGCGAGGGGACAGGGAGGGGTTTCCTCTGGGGCCAACGTCCTGACTTTC
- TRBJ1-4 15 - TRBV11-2 CASSNPLGGMEKLFF TGTGCCAGCAGCAACCCTCTAGGGGGGATGGAAAAACTGTTTTTT
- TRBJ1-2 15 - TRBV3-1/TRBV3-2 CASSQAPSSLYGYTF TGTGCCAGCAGCCAAGCCCCCTCTTCGTTGTATGGCTACACCTTC
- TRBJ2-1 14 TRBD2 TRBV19 CASSKAGEVHEQFF TGTGCCAGTAGTAAAGCGGGAGAGGTCCATGAGCAGTTCTTC
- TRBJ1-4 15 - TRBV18 CASSPTQQRNEKLFF TGTGCCAGCTCACCAACACAACAGCGTAATGAAAAACTGTTTTTT
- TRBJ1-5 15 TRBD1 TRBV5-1 CASSLTGGWGGPQHF TGCGCCAGCAGCTTAACAGGGGGCTGGGGTGGGCCCCAGCATTTT
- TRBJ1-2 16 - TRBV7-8 CASSFAPGGSNYGYTF TGTGCCAGCAGCTTCGCGCCAGGCGGATCTAACTATGGCTACACCTTC
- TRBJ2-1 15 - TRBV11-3 CASSLGPSSYNEQFF TGTGCCAGCAGTCTCGGACCGAGCTCCTACAATGAGCAGTTCTTC
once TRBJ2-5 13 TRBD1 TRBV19 CASSMGTGVAQYF TGTGCCAGTAGTATGGGGACAGGGGTGGCCCAGTACTTC
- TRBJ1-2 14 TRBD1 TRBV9 CASSVRTGGVGYTF TGTGCCAGCAGCGTAAGGACAGGGGGAGTTGGCTACACCTTC
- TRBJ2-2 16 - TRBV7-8 CASSLMLRGSTGELFF TGTGCCAGCAGCTTAATGTTGCGGGGAAGCACCGGGGAGCTGTTTTTT
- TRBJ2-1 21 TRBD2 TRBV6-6 CASSPRRFSGRKGGGDNEQFF TGTGCCAGCAGCCCCCGGCGGTTTAGCGGGAGAAAGGGGGGAGGGGACAATGAGCAGTTCTTC
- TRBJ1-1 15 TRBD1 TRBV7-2 CASSFKQGGDTEAFF TGTGCCAGCAGCTTTAAACAGGGGGGGGACACTGAAGCTTTCTTT
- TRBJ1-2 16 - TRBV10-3 CAISESGGEYNYGYTF TGTGCCATCAGTGAGTCGGGTGGGGAGTATAACTATGGCTACACCTTC
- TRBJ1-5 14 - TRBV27 CASRTGPSNQPQHF TGTGCCAGCAGGACGGGACCGAGCAATCAGCCCCAGCATTTT
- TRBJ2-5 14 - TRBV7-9 CASSLVYRFETQYF TGTGCCAGCAGCTTAGTCTACAGGTTCGAGACCCAGTACTTC
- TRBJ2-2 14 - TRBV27 CANRWLGYPGELFF TGTGCCAACCGGTGGTTGGGGTATCCCGGGGAGCTGTTTTTT
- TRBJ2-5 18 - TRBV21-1 CASSKEGLAGQVEETQYF TGTGCCAGCAGCAAAGAGGGACTAGCGGGGCAAGTAGAAGAGACCCAGTACTTC
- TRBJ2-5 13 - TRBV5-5 CASSLWVQETQYF TGTGCCAGCAGCTTATGGGTTCAAGAGACCCAGTACTTC
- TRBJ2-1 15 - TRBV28 CASSLSGGFYNEQFF TGTGCCAGCAGTTTATCGGGGGGCTTCTACAATGAGCAGTTCTTC
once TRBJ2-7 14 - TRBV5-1 CASSIGHPTSEQYF TGCGCCAGCAGCATCGGACACCCCACTAGCGAGCAGTACTTC
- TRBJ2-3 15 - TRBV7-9 CASSLTRDNTDTQYF TGTGCCAGCAGCTTAACCCGGGACAACACAGATACGCAGTATTTT
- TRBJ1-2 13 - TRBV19 CASSIAGYYGYTF TGTGCCAGTAGTATAGCGGGTTACTATGGCTACACCTTC
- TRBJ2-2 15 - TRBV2 CASSGQVRNTGELFF TGTGCCAGCAGTGGGCAGGTTCGAAACACCGGGGAGCTGTTTTTT
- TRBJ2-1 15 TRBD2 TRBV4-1 CASSQAGTNYNEQFF TGCGCCAGCAGCCAAGCCGGGACTAACTACAATGAGCAGTTCTTC
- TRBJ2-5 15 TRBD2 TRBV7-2 CASSPRRLAGGTQYF TGTGCCAGCAGCCCTAGGAGACTAGCGGGGGGGACCCAGTACTTC
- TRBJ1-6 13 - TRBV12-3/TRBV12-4 CASGPGWESPLHF TGTGCCAGCGGGCCAGGGTGGGAATCACCCCTCCACTTT
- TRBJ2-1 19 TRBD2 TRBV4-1 CASSQEPAGGPWSYNEQFF TGCGCCAGCAGCCAAGAGCCAGCGGGGGGACCCTGGTCCTACAATGAGCAGTTCTTC
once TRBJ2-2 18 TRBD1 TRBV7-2 CASSLVFIGTGGTGELFF TGTGCCAGCAGCTTAGTCTTTATCGGGACAGGGGGCACCGGGGAGCTGTTTTTT
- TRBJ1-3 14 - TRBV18 CASSPSNSGNTIYF TGTGCCAGCTCACCATCGAACTCTGGAAACACCATATATTTT
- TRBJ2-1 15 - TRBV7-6 CASSPDFFSYNEQFF TGTGCCAGCAGCCCAGACTTTTTCTCCTACAATGAGCAGTTCTTC
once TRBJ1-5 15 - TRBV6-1 CASSEGINRNQPQHF TGTGCCAGCAGTGAAGGTATAAATCGAAATCAGCCCCAGCATTTT
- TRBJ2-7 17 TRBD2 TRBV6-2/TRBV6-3 CASSSPGLAGKGYEQYF TGTGCCAGCAGTTCCCCGGGACTAGCGGGAAAGGGCTACGAGCAGTACTTC
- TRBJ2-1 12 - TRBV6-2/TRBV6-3 CASSSYYNEQFF TGTGCCAGCAGTTCCTACTACAATGAGCAGTTCTTC
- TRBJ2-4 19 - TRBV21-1 CASSTTTSGRGIAKNIQYF TGTGCCAGCAGCACCACGACTAGCGGGAGGGGTATAGCCAAAAACATTCAGTACTTC
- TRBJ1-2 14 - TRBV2 CATSPGQTNYGYTF TGTGCCACGAGTCCGGGACAAACTAACTATGGCTACACCTTC
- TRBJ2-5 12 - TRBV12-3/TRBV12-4 CASSQSQETQYF TGTGCCAGCAGCCAAAGCCAAGAGACCCAGTACTTC